One sample yielded the 10 T cell receptor beta chains listed below, sequenced in a study of blood T cell repertoires in COVID-19. Sequencing was performed with immunoSEQ multiplex PCR; in TCRdb, only in-frame clones are kept and a portion is missing. There are 250,000 to 300,000 clones in the sample; 87% occur only once, and roughly 2% lies in the top ten. What was sequenced was peripheral blood. These receptors all come from a woman in her forties or fifties who had recovered from COVID-19.

This rearrangement joins TRBV6-5 to TRBJ1-2, with 7 bases matching TRBD1. The germline V gene encodes CDR1 MNHEY and CDR2 SVGAGI. There are 13 residues in the CDR3. V dropped 5 bases and J dropped 4; count of bases not matched to a gene: 4. CDR3 loop: CASSQGGLYGYTF. Written as DNA, the CDR3 is TGTGCCAGCAGTCAGGGGGGACTCTATGGCTACACCTTC.

The rearrangement uses TRBV5-4 and TRBJ1-1; TRBD1 aligns across 7 bases. The CDR3 loop spans 15 amino acids. CDR1 is SGHNT, CDR2 YYREEE, per germline (reference sequence). The trim removed 0 bases at V and 4 bases at J, leaving 6 bases unmatched. The CDR3 spells CASSLGPRGSTEAFF. The CDR3 DNA sequence: TGTGCCAGCAGCTTGGGACCCAGGGGGAGCACTGAAGCTTTCTTT.

The chain carries TRBV9 and TRBJ2-5; TRBD2 matches 8 bases. The ends lost 3 bases at V and 5 bases at J; junction bases unmatched: 6. The CDR3 totals 14 residues. The V gene's germline CDR1 is SGDLS and CDR2 YYNGEE. CDR3 loop: CASSAGTSRETQYF. The DNA for the CDR3 is TGTGCCAGCAGCGCCGGGACTAGTCGTGAGACCCAGTACTTC. Together with reference TRBV9 and TRBJ2-5, the CDR3 gives the full variable domain: DSGVTQTPKHLITATGQRVTLRCSPRSGDLSVYWYQQSLDQGLQFLIQYYNGEERAKGNILERFSAQQFPDLHSELNLSSLELGDSALYFCASSAGTSRETQYFGPGTRLLVL.

V usage is TRBV19 and J usage is TRBJ2-2, with 9 bases aligning to TRBD2. The CDR3 runs 14 residues. Germline CDR1 is LNHDA and CDR2 is SQIVND (reference sequence). With V trimmed by 6 bases and J by 4 bases, 3 bases remained unmatched. The CDR3: CASSPAGGTGELFF. The CDR3 DNA reads as TGTGCCAGTAGCCCAGCGGGAGGCACCGGGGAGCTGTTTTTT.

V is TRBV27 and J is TRBJ1-6, with 7 nucleotides matching TRBD1. V lost 7 bases to trimming and J lost 3 bases; unmatched junction nucleotides: 12. Germline CDR1 and CDR2: MNHEY and SMNVEV (reference sequence). The CDR3 consists of 17 residues. The CDR3 coding sequence is TGTGCCAGCATGAGATCCGGGACAGCGATCTATAATTCACCCCTCCACTTT. Amino acids: CASMRSGTAIYNSPLHF.

The CDR3 region is CASSVGLAGASSYNEQFF. Here the CDR3 DNA reads TGTGCCAGCAGCGTCGGGCTAGCGGGGGCGAGCTCCTACAATGAGCAGTTCTTC. The chain has TRBV9 and TRBJ2-1; 10 bases agree with TRBD2. The trim removed 2 bases at V and 0 bases at J, leaving 8 bases unmatched. The CDR3 consists of 18 residues. The germline V gene encodes CDR1 SGDLS and CDR2 YYNGEE.

This chain uses TRBV5-1 with TRBJ1-1, with TRBD1 identical over 11 bases. The CDR3 consists of 16 residues. Germline lookup yields CDR1 SGHRS and CDR2 YFSETQ. The junction had 9 bases not matched to a gene; V was cut back by 3 bases and J by 5 bases. DNA of the CDR3: TGCGCCAGCAGCTCATTCTCCGGGACAGGGGGGACTGAAGCTTTCTTT. It is translated as CASSSFSGTGGTEAFF.

V gene TRBV6-4 combines with J gene TRBJ2-3; 12 nucleotides line up with TRBD1. After removal of 3 bases from V and 4 bases from J, the junction contained 2 bases not matched to a gene. Germline CDR1 and CDR2: MRHNA and SNTAGT. The CDR3 is 15 amino acids. The CDR3 spells CASSEGTGGADTQYF. For the CDR3, the DNA is TGTGCCAGCAGTGAGGGGACAGGGGGCGCAGATACGCAGTATTTT.

The DNA of the CDR3 is TGTGCCAGCAGTTACTCGAGGACTAGATCGGAGACCCAGTACTTC. Translation: CASSYSRTRSETQYF. The chain carries TRBV6-2 or TRBV6-3 and TRBJ2-5; 7 nucleotides match TRBD2. V shed 0 bases, J shed 5 bases, and the junction held 6 bases outside the gene matches. The germline V gene encodes CDR1 MNHEY and CDR2 SVGEGT. This CDR3 spans 15 amino acids.

This chain links TRBV3-1 (or the pseudogene TRBV3-2) with TRBJ2-2; D gene unclear. V gave up 0 bases and J gave up 2 bases, with 7 bases separating them. Germline V gene lookup returns CDR1 LGHDT and CDR2 YNNKEL (reference sequence). The CDR3 has 15 amino acids. CDR3 sequence (DNA): TGTGCCAGCAGCCAAGATAGCTCAAACACCGGGGAGCTGTTTTTT. Protein product: CASSQDSSNTGELFF.